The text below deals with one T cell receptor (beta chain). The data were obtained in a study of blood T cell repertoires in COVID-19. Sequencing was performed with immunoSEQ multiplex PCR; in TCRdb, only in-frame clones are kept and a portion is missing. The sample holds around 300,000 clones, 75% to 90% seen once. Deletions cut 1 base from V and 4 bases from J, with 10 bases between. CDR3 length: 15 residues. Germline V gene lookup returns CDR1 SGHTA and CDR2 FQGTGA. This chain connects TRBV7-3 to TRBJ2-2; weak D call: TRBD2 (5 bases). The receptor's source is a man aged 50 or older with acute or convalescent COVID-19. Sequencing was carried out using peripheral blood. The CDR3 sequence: CASSLNRRGTGELFF. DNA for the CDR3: TGTGCCAGCAGCTTAAACCGCCGGGGCACCGGGGAGCTGTTTTTT.